Below, one T cell receptor beta chain is given with its context. Its target is not known. This sample stems from a study of T cell responses to AZD1222 COVID-19 vaccine. Study results and caveats: Of spike-specific TCRs, nearly half reportedly target regions left unmutated in variants. There were vaccine-associated CD4 TCRs across spike, dominant at 160-218 and 743-854.

The CDR3 runs 14 residues. Germline-derived CDR1 and CDR2 are LGHDT and YNNKEL (reference sequence). V lost 1 base, J lost 2 bases, and 8 bases lay in between. TCRdb's copy holds only in-frame clones and misses some; the assay was immunoSEQ multiplex PCR. The data contain 150,000 or so clones, 70% to 90% of them singletons. The source is an adult in good health. V is TRBV3-1 (or the pseudogene TRBV3-2) and J is TRBJ1-1; perhaps TRBD1 as D (5 bases). The input for sequencing was peripheral blood, taken on day 0 of AZD1222 vaccination. CDR3 sequence: CASSQAGLNTEAFF. CDR3 DNA: TGTGCCAGCAGCCAAGCGGGGCTAAACACTGAAGCTTTCTTT.